The clone carrying this T cell receptor beta chain showed up many times. Its matching antigen is unknown. This sample is drawn from a study of breast tumors, draining lymph nodes, adjacent tissues. Overall study results and limits: Compared with basal-like, luminal-like tumors shared significantly more repertoire with nontumor tissue. Data only fit, rather than demonstrated, lymph node origin of most tumor T cells. The data were judged consistent with most tumor T cells coming from lymph node and expanding in tumor. Compared with lymph nodes, tumors were less diverse; compared with nontumor tissue, more.

The germline gives CDR1 SGHRS, CDR2 YFSETQ. The CDR3 loop spans 14 amino acids. V trimming: 4 bases; J trimming: 5 bases; junction bases outside the gene matches: 7. Via MiXCR, TCRdb re-called the multiplex PCR reads, giving one row per CDR3 protein. The sample records about 66,000 distinct CDR3 sequences, approximately 45% being singletons. This clonotype was obtained from a female donor with breast cancer. Some clones in this sample may be carry-over from other donors' samples. Sequencing input: breast tumor tissue. The chain recombines TRBV5-1 with TRBJ2-5, with 8 bases identical to TRBD1. The CDR3: CASSKGQGQETQYF. Here the CDR3 DNA reads TGCGCCAGCAGCAAAGGACAGGGTCAGGAGACCCAGTACTTC.